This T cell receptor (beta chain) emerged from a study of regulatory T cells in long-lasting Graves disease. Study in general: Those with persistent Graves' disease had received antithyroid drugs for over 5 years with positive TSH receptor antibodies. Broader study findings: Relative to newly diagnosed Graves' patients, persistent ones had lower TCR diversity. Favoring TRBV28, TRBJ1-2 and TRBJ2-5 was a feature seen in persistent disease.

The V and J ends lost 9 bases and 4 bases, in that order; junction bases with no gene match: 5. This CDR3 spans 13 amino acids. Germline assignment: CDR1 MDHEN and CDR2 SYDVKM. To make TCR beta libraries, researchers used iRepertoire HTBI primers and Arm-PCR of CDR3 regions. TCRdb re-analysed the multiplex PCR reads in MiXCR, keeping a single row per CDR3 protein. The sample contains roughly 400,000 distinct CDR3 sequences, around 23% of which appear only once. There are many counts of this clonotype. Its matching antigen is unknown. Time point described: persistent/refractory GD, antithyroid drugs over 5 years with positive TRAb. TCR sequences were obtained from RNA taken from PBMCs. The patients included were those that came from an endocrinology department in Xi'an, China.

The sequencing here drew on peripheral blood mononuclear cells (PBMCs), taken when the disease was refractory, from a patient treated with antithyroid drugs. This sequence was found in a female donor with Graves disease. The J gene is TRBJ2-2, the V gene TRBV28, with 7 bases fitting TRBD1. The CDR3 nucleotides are TGTGCCAGTTACAGGGGTAGCACCGGGGAGCTGTTTTTT. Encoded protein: CASYRGSTGELFF.